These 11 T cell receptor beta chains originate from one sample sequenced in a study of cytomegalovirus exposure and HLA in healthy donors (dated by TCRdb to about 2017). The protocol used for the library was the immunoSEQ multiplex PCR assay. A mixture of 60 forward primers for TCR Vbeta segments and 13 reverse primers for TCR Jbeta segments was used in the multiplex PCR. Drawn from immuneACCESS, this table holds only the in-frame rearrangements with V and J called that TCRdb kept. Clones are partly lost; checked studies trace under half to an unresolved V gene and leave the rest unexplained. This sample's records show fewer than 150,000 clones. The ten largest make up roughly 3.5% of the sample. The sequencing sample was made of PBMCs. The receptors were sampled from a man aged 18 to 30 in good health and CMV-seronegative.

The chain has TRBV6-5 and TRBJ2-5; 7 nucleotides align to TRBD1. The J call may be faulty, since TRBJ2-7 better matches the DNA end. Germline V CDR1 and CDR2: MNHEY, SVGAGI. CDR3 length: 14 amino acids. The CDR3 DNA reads TGTGCCAGCAGGGAACAGGGGATTCGGGACGAGCAGTACTTC. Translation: CASREQGIRDEQYF.

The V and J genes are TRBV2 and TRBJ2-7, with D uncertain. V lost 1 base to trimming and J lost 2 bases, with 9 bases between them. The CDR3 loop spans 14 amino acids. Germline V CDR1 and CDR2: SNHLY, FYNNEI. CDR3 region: CASSEVASTYEQYF. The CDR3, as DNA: TGTGCCAGCAGTGAAGTAGCTTCCACCTACGAGCAGTACTTC. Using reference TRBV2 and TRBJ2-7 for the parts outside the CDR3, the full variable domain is EPEVTQTPSHQVTQMGQEVILRCVPISNHLYFYWYRQILGQKVEFLVSFYNNEISEKSEIFDDQFSVERPDGSNFTLKIRSTKLEDSAMYFCASSEVASTYEQYFGPGTRLTVT.

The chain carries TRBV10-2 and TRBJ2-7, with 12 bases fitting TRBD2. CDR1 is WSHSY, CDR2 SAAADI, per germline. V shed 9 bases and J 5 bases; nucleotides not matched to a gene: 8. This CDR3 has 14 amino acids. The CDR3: CASASGRAVHEQYF. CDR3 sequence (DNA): TGCGCCAGTGCTAGCGGGAGGGCCGTGCACGAGCAGTACTTC.

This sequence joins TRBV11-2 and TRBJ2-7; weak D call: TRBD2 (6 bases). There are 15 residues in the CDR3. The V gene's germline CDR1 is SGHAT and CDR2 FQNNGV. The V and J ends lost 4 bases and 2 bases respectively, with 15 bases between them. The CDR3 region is CASSYSPEGPYEQYF. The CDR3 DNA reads TGTGCCAGCAGCTACTCCCCGGAGGGACCCTACGAGCAGTACTTC.

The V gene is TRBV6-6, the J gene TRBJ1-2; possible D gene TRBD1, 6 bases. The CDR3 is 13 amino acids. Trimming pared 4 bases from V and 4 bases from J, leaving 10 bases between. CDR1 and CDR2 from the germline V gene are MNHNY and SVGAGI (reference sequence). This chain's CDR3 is CASSFGQSYGYTF. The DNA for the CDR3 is TGTGCCAGCAGTTTCGGACAGTCCTATGGCTACACCTTC.

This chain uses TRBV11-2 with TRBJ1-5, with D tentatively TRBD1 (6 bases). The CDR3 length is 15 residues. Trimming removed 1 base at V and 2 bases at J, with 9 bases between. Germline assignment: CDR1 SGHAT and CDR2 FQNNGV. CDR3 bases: TGTGCCAGCAGCTTAGGAGGGGGAGGCAATCAGCCCCAGCATTTT. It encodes CASSLGGGGNQPQHF.

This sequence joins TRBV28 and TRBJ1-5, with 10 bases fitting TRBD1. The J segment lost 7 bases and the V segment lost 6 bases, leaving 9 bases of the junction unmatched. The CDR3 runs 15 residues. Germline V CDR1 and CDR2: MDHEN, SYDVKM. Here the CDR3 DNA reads TGTGCCAGCAGGAGACAGGGGGCGAAGGGACAGCCCCAGCATTTT. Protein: CASRRQGAKGQPQHF.

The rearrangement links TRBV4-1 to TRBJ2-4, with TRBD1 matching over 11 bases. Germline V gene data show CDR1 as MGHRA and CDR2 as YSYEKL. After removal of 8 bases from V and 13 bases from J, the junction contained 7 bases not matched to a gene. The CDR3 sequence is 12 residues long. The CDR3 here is CASSGTGGPQYF. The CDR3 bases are TGCGCCAGCTCCGGGACAGGGGGTCCACAGTACTTC.

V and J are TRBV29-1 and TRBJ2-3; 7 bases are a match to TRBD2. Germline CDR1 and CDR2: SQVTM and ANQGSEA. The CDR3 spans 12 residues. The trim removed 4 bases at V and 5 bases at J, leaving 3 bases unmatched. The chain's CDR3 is CSVAGTIDTQYF. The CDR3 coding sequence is TGCAGCGTTGCCGGGACTATAGATACGCAGTATTTT.

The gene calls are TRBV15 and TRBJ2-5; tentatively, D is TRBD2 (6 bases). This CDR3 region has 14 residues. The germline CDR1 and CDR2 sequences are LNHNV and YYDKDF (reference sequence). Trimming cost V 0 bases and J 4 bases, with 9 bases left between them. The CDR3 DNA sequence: TGTGCCACCAGCAGAGATGCGGGGCGAGAGACCCAGTACTTC. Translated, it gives CATSRDAGRETQYF.

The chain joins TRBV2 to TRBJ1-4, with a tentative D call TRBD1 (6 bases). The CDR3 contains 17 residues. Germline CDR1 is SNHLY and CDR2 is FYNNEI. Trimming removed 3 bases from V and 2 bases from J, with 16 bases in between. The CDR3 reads CASSDRGRGATNEKLFF. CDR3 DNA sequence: TGTGCCAGCAGTGATCGGGGGCGGGGGGCCACTAATGAAAAACTGTTTTTT.